This is a list of T cell receptor beta chains from one sample in a study of early T cells in non-severe SARS-CoV-2 infection. TCRdb called the 5' RACE reads again in MiXCR, with one record for every CDR3 protein. Among 53,000 or so distinct CDR3 sequences listed, 10% to 15% were seen once. The sample in question was whole blood, obtained at baseline. The receptors were gathered from an adult who was a healthcare worker with PCR-confirmed SARS-CoV-2 infection or an uninfected control (not recorded which). CDR3s include the opening cysteine and the closing phenylalanine or tryptophan. The order of the fields is clone size, J gene, V gene, D gene, CDR3 DNA, CDR3 protein. A D gene is named only where the DNA matches it firmly. Some rows mark clone size as missing; the rest say once, few, many or name a class of expanded clone.

>.|TRBJ2-7|TRBV20-1|.
TGCAGTGCTAGGAATGGACAGTCCTACGAGCAGTACTTC
CSARNGQSYEQYF
>.|TRBJ2-7|TRBV10-3|TRBD2
TGTGCCATCAGTGGAGGTGGCGGGAGCTGGGAGCAGTACTTC
CAISGGGGSWEQYF
>few|TRBJ2-1|TRBV5-6|TRBD2
TGTGCCAGCACCCCATTTGGGGCGGGAGGGAATTATGAGCAGTTCTTC
CASTPFGAGGNYEQFF
>few|TRBJ2-7|TRBV28|.
TGTGCCGCAGCCGGGCTCTACGAGCAGTACTTC
CAAAGLYEQYF
>few|TRBJ1-4|TRBV28|.
TGTGCCAGCGGAAAACCGACAAGCAATGAAAAACTGTTTTTT
CASGKPTSNEKLFF
>.|TRBJ2-2|TRBV5-5|TRBD1
TGTGCCAGCAGCATCACTGAACAGGGGTCGAACACCGGGGAGCTGTTTTTT
CASSITEQGSNTGELFF
>.|TRBJ1-2|TRBV7-2|TRBD1
TGTGCCAGCAGCCCGACAGGGAGGACTAACTATGGCTACACCTTC
CASSPTGRTNYGYTF
>.|TRBJ2-7|TRBV18|TRBD1
TGTGCCAGCTCACCTGGGGCAGGGGGCGCTTTCGAGCAGTACTTC
CASSPGAGGAFEQYF
>few|TRBJ2-4|TRBV19|.
TGTGCCAGTAGTGTTCTCCCTGGCGCGGGCAAAAACATTCAGTACTTC
CASSVLPGAGKNIQYF
>.|TRBJ1-1|TRBV28|.
TGTGCCAGCAATACCCTGCAGGGCGTCACTGAAGCTTTCTTT
CASNTLQGVTEAFF
>few|TRBJ2-7|TRBV18|.
TGTGCCAGCTCACCTTCCAGGGGACCCTACGAGCAGTACTTC
CASSPSRGPYEQYF
>.|TRBJ2-5|TRBV15|.
TGTGCCACCAGCCTGAAGGGAGAGACCCAGTACTTC
CATSLKGETQYF
>few|TRBJ1-5|TRBV27|.
TGTGCCAGCAAAGCCCAATGGGGTAGCAATCAGCCCCAGCATTTT
CASKAQWGSNQPQHF
>.|TRBJ2-1|TRBV5-6|TRBD2
TGTGCCAGCAGCAACCTAGCGGGATCCCGCAATGAGCAGTTCTTC
CASSNLAGSRNEQFF
>few|TRBJ2-7|TRBV13|.
TGTGCCAGCAGAGGGGGCTCCTACGAGCAGTACTTC
CASRGGSYEQYF
>.|TRBJ2-3|TRBV25-1|.
TGTGCCAGCAGTGAACGGGTAGATACGCAGTATTTT
CASSERVDTQYF
>many|TRBJ2-5|TRBV19|.
TGTGCCAGTAGTATAGCTGCGACCGAGACCCAGTACTTC
CASSIAATETQYF
>few|TRBJ2-1|TRBV20-1|.
TGCAGTGCGTCGAGCCCCTACAATGAGCAGTTCTTC
CSASSPYNEQFF
>many|TRBJ2-5|TRBV7-9|TRBD1
TGTGCCAGCAGCGCGGGACAGGGGGCGAGCGCCCAGTACTTC
CASSAGQGASAQYF
>few|TRBJ2-3|TRBV15|TRBD2
TGTGCCACCAGCAGAGGTTCGGGAGGGTTCGCAGATACGCAGTATTTT
CATSRGSGGFADTQYF
>few|TRBJ2-4|TRBV28|.
TGTGCCAGCAGGCCCCCGGGATCCACTCTAGCCAAAAACATTCAGTACTTC
CASRPPGSTLAKNIQYF
>.|TRBJ1-4|TRBV7-2|.
TGTGCCAGCGGTCACTATAGACAGAATAATGAAAAACTGTTTTTT
CASGHYRQNNEKLFF
>few|TRBJ2-1|TRBV20-1|TRBD1
TGCAGTGCTTCGGACAGGGGGGGCGTTGAGCAGTTCTTC
CSASDRGGVEQFF